Following are 12 T cell receptor beta chains from one sample sequenced in a study of beta chain features in type 1 diabetes. Findings of the study overall: The study found moderately but significantly shorter TCRB CDR3s in all four CD4+ subsets of Type 1 diabetes patients.

These receptors' antigens are unknown. Since all of the isolated RNA was reverse transcribed, expressed TCRB transcripts were what got sequenced. Sequencing used immunoSEQ multiplex PCR; TCRdb keeps in-frame clones, though not all of them. The sample gives around 300,000 clones, 15% of which show up once; 0.015% to 0.019% is in the top ten. Sequencing used naive CD4+ T cells from blood. Receptor source: a man aged 18-30 years with type 1 diabetes.

The CDR3 protein is CASSLGTSGRSGELFF. CDR3 DNA sequence: TGCGCCAGCAGCTTGGGGACTAGCGGGAGGTCCGGGGAGCTGTTTTTT. The chain is built from TRBV5-1 and TRBJ2-2; 14 bases line up with TRBD2. The CDR3 consists of 16 residues. The V gene's germline CDR1 is SGHRS and CDR2 YFSETQ. V lost 0 bases, J lost 6 bases, and 1 base stayed unmatched. The variable domain in full, completed from reference TRBV5-1 and TRBJ2-2, reads KAGVTQTPRYLIKTRGQQVTLSCSPISGHRSVSWYQQTPGQGLQFLFEYFSETQRNKGNFPGRFSGRQFSNSRSEMNVSTLELGDSALYLCASSLGTSGRSGELFFGEGSRLTVL.

The rearrangement uses TRBV19 and TRBJ2-1; a weak D match, TRBD2 (6 bases). CDR1 LNHDA and CDR2 SQIVND come from the germline V gene (reference sequence). There are 19 residues in the CDR3. V shed 3 bases and J shed 9 bases, with 30 bases lying between them. The CDR3, as DNA: TGTGCCAGTAGTATGCCGGAGGGATATGTTTTGGGGAGAATTGGTGAGCAGTTCTTC. Translated: CASSMPEGYVLGRIGEQFF.

This sequence joins TRBV5-1 and TRBJ2-2; TRBD1 might be the D (6 bases). Germline V gene data show CDR1 as SGHRS and CDR2 as YFSETQ. The CDR3 contains 16 residues. V was pared by 1 base and J by 4 bases, with 14 bases between. CDR3 coding DNA: TGCGCCAGCAGCTTGAGGCAGGGGCGCCGCACCGGGGAGCTGTTTTTT. This gives the protein CASSLRQGRRTGELFF.

The chain couples TRBV2 to TRBJ2-1; D is uncertain. Deletions cut 4 bases from V and 6 bases from J, with 7 bases between. There are 12 residues in the CDR3. Germline V gene lookup returns CDR1 SNHLY and CDR2 FYNNEI. The chain's CDR3 is CASSGSVNEQFF. The CDR3 DNA follows: TGTGCCAGCAGTGGCTCGGTCAATGAGCAGTTCTTC.

This clone was picked up a small number of times. The chain is built from TRBV5-4 and TRBJ1-4, with D possibly TRBD1 on 6 matching bases. Trimming cost V 4 bases and J 5 bases, with 12 bases left between them. Per germline, CDR1 SGHNT and CDR2 YYREEE (reference sequence). The CDR3 spans 14 residues. The CDR3, as DNA: TGTGCCAGCAGCCTCACAGGGTCCAATGAAAAACTGTTTTTT. It translates to CASSLTGSNEKLFF.

This clone showed up just a few times. The genes are TRBV28 and TRBJ2-7, with TRBD2 as a possible D gene (6 bases). Trimming stripped 0 bases from V and 1 base from J, with 10 bases between. CDR3 length equals 15 residues. The germline V gene has CDR1 MDHEN and CDR2 SYDVKM. The CDR3 region is CASSLWIAASYEQYF. As DNA, the CDR3 is TGTGCCAGCAGTTTATGGATAGCGGCTTCCTACGAGCAGTACTTC.

This clone appeared a few times. J is TRBJ1-5 and V is TRBV2; D gene uncertain. The CDR3 length is 14 residues. Germline CDR1 is SNHLY and CDR2 is FYNNEI. V lost 2 bases, J lost 4 bases, and 9 bases lay in between. DNA of the CDR3: TGTGCCAGCAGTGAATCGGTTTGGAATCAGCCCCAGCATTTT. Translating gives CASSESVWNQPQHF. Using reference TRBV2 and TRBJ1-5 for the parts outside the CDR3, the full variable domain is EPEVTQTPSHQVTQMGQEVILRCVPISNHLYFYWYRQILGQKVEFLVSFYNNEISEKSEIFDDQFSVERPDGSNFTLKIRSTKLEDSAMYFCASSESVWNQPQHFGDGTRLSIL.

V is TRBV28 and J is TRBJ2-3; 9 positions match TRBD2. This CDR3 is 16 amino acids long. Trimming took 3 bases from V and 2 from J; bases not matched to a gene: 6. Germline V gene sequence: CDR1 MDHEN, CDR2 SYDVKM. CDR3 protein: CASSFGIAGATDTQYF. The DNA for the CDR3 is TGTGCCAGCAGTTTTGGTATAGCGGGAGCCACAGATACGCAGTATTTT. Variable domain in full (rest from reference TRBV28 and TRBJ2-3): DVKVTQSSRYLVKRTGEKVFLECVQDMDHENMFWYRQDPGLGLRLIYFSYDVKMKEKGDIPEGYSVSREKKERFSLILESASTNQTSMYLCASSFGIAGATDTQYFGPGTRLTVL.

This chain connects TRBV7-2 to TRBJ1-5; 8 nucleotides line up with TRBD1. After removal of 5 bases from V and 9 bases from J, the junction contained 9 bases not matched to a gene. The CDR3 length is 14 residues. Germline CDR1 and CDR2: SGHTA and FQGNSA. The chain's CDR3 is CASSARGRAWPQHF. In DNA, the CDR3 is TGTGCCAGCAGCGCCAGGGGGCGGGCATGGCCCCAGCATTTT. The full variable domain, in which reference TRBV7-2 and TRBJ1-5 provide the parts outside the CDR3, is GAGVSQSPSNKVTEKGKDVELRCDPISGHTALYWYRQSLGQGLEFLIYFQGNSAPDKSGLPSDRFSAERTGGSVSTLTIQRTQQEDSAVYLCASSARGRAWPQHFGDGTRLSIL.

This clone was found a few times. The rearrangement links TRBV7-2 to TRBJ2-7; the match to TRBD2 covers 12 bases. V trimming: 5 bases; J trimming: 7 bases; junction bases outside the gene matches: 21. The CDR3 sequence is 19 residues long. The germline V gene has CDR1 SGHTA and CDR2 FQGNSA. CDR3 nucleotide sequence: TGTGCCAGCAGCCGCTCGGATGGTAGGCTAGCGGGGGGGCTGGAGGAGCAGTACTTC. Translated, it gives CASSRSDGRLAGGLEEQYF.

A few counts support this clone. The chain links TRBV28 to TRBJ2-7; 13 bases fit TRBD2. J gave up 1 base and V 5 bases, and 2 bases lay outside the gene matches. Per the germline V gene, CDR1 is MDHEN and CDR2 is SYDVKM. The CDR3 is 15 residues long. The CDR3 nucleotides are TGTGCCAGCAGTGGACTAGCGGGAGCATCCTACGAGCAGTACTTC. Its protein is CASSGLAGASYEQYF.

This clone was seen a few times. The J gene is TRBJ1-1, the V gene TRBV5-1; D is possibly TRBD1 (5 bases). CDR1 SGHRS and CDR2 YFSETQ come from the germline V gene. Trimming left V 2 bases short and J 3 bases short, with 11 bases between. The CDR3 is 14 amino acids. The CDR3 DNA reads TGCGCCAGCAGCTTTCAGGGATTCGACACTGAAGCTTTCTTT. Residues: CASSFQGFDTEAFF.